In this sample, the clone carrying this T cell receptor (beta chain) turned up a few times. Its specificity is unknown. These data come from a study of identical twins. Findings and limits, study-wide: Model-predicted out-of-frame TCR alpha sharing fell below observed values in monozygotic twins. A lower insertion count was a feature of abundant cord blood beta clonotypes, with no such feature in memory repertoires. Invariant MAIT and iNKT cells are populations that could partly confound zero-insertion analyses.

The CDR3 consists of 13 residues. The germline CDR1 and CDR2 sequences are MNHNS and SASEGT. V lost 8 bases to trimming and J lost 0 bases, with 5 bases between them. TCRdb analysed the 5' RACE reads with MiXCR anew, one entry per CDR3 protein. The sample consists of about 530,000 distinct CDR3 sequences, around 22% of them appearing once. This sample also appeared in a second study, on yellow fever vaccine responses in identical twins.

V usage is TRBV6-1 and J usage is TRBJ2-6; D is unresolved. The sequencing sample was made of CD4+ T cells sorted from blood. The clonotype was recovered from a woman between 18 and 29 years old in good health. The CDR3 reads CASRVSGANVLTF. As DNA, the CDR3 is TGTGCCAGCCGTGTCTCTGGGGCCAACGTCCTGACTTTC.